These 28 T cell receptor beta chains came from one sample sequenced in a study of T cell responses to AZD1222 COVID-19 vaccine. Data came from immunoSEQ multiplex PCR; TCRdb stores just in-frame clones and leaves some out. The table shows roughly 150,000 clones, with approximately 89% occurring only once. The material sequenced was peripheral blood, taken on day 0 of MenACWY control vaccination. The receptors were gathered from an adult in good health.

The chain joins TRBV6-2 or TRBV6-3 to TRBJ2-7; either TRBD1 or TRBD2 may supply D (6 bases each). Deletions cut 4 bases from V and 6 bases from J, with 22 bases between. From germline, CDR1 is MNHEY and CDR2 SVGEGT. There are 16 residues in the CDR3. The CDR3 sequence is CASSFRPRPGAGEQYF. The DNA of the CDR3 is TGTGCCAGCAGTTTCCGCCCCCGCCCGGGGGCGGGCGAGCAGTACTTC.

The chain combines TRBV9 with TRBJ1-2, with 7 bases that match TRBD1. With 6 bases clipped from V and 2 bases from J, the junction kept 7 bases outside the gene matches. The CDR3 is 14 amino acids. Germline CDR1 and CDR2: SGDLS and YYNGEE. The chain's CDR3 is CASIRQGTNYGYTF. CDR3 bases: TGTGCCAGCATACGACAGGGTACCAACTATGGCTACACCTTC. Using reference TRBV9 and TRBJ1-2 for the parts outside the CDR3, the full variable domain is DSGVTQTPKHLITATGQRVTLRCSPRSGDLSVYWYQQSLDQGLQFLIQYYNGEERAKGNILERFSAQQFPDLHSELNLSSLELGDSALYFCASIRQGTNYGYTFGSGTRLTVV.

This rearrangement joins TRBV28 to TRBJ2-5, with 15 bases lining up with TRBD2. The CDR3 runs to 18 residues. Germline V lookup: CDR1 MDHEN, CDR2 SYDVKM. V dropped 4 bases and J dropped 7; count of bases not matched to a gene: 13. The CDR3 sequence: CASSSIPGLAGGVLTQYF. DNA for the CDR3: TGTGCCAGCAGTTCCATCCCGGGACTAGCGGGAGGTGTATTGACCCAGTACTTC.

CDR3 in DNA: TGCGCCAGCAGCCTGGGGACTAGCGGCGACAATGAGCAGTTCTTC. Protein product: CASSLGTSGDNEQFF. The chain has TRBV4-1 and TRBJ2-1, with TRBD2 identical over 11 bases. The CDR3 has 15 amino acids. Germline V gene sequence: CDR1 MGHRA, CDR2 YSYEKL. Losses at the gene ends were 4 bases for V and 5 bases for J; bases not matched to a gene: 4.

The chain is built from TRBV10-3 and TRBJ1-2; possible D gene TRBD1, 5 bases. The CDR3 spans 14 residues. Germline CDR1 is ENHRY and CDR2 is SYGVKD. V lost 3 bases to trimming and J lost 0 bases, with 8 bases between them. CDR3 DNA sequence: TGTGCCATCAGTGAACAGGTCTCTAACTATGGCTACACCTTC. Amino acids: CAISEQVSNYGYTF.

This clone is a singleton in its sample. The CDR3 DNA is TGCGCCAGCAGCGGGGATAAACTAGCGGGGGAGCTGTTTTTT. It encodes CASSGDKLAGELFF. This rearrangement joins TRBV5-1 to TRBJ2-2; 7 nucleotides agree with TRBD2. CDR1 is SGHRS and CDR2 is YFSETQ in the germline V gene. This CDR3 spans 14 amino acids. Trimming removed 4 bases from V and 8 bases from J; junction bases left unmatched: 8.

The chain couples TRBV19 to TRBJ1-4; D is unclear. Germline V gene data show CDR1 as LNHDA and CDR2 as SQIVND (reference sequence). V was pared by 7 bases and J by 3 bases, with 15 bases between. The CDR3 length is 15 residues. CDR3 nucleotide sequence: TGTGCCAGTAAATTATCGAGCACCCCTAATGAAAAACTGTTTTTT. It encodes CASKLSSTPNEKLFF.

The chain carries TRBV6-5 and TRBJ1-1, with D perhaps TRBD1 (5 bases). The CDR3 has 14 amino acids. The V gene's germline CDR1 is MNHEY and CDR2 SVGAGI. V lost 6 bases, J lost 0 bases, and 11 bases lay in between. The CDR3 reads CASSRQTMNTEAFF. In DNA, the CDR3 is TGTGCCAGCAGCAGACAGACCATGAACACTGAAGCTTTCTTT.

In its sample, this clone was seen once. No conserved phenylalanine or tryptophan ends this CDR3, so it is likely a read error. The chain carries TRBV10-1 and TRBJ2-7; the D gene is possibly TRBD1 (6 bases). Germline V lookup: CDR1 WNHNN, CDR2 SYGVQD (reference sequence). Trimming pared 5 bases from V and 4 bases from J, leaving 12 bases between. The CDR3 extends over 13 amino acids. The CDR3 region has the DNA TGCGCCAGCAGTACCGGGACACCTTACGAGCAGTACCTC. The encoded protein is CASSTGTPYEQYL.

The chain combines TRBV10-3 with TRBJ2-1; perhaps TRBD1 as D (5 bases). Germline assignment: CDR1 ENHRY and CDR2 SYGVKD. The CDR3 extends over 15 amino acids. Trimming took 6 bases from V and 5 from J, leaving 17 bases between them. This chain's CDR3 is CAIRDPRTSDNEQFF. As DNA, the CDR3 is TGTGCCATCAGAGACCCCCGGACATCCGACAATGAGCAGTTCTTC.

The table lists this clone with a count of one. The CDR3 sequence: CASSLGEASGNTIYF. CDR3 coding DNA: TGTGCCAGCAGCTTAGGGGAAGCCTCTGGAAACACCATATATTTT. The rearrangement links TRBV7-9 to TRBJ1-3; D gene ambiguous. V dropped 1 base and J dropped 0 bases, with 7 bases sitting between them. The germline V gene has CDR1 SEHNR and CDR2 FQNEAQ (reference sequence). The CDR3 contains 15 residues.

The V and J genes are TRBV14 and TRBJ1-1, with 8 bases identical to TRBD1. The CDR3 extends over 15 amino acids. Trimming at V came to 0 bases and at J to 10 bases, leaving 10 bases not matched to a gene. CDR1 and CDR2 (germline): SGHDN, FVKESK. Here the CDR3 reads CASSQEWQGAMIAFF. CDR3 nucleotides: TGTGCCAGCAGCCAAGAATGGCAGGGGGCGATGATAGCTTTCTTT.

This chain joins TRBV6-2 or TRBV6-3 and TRBJ2-7; tentatively, D is TRBD2 (6 bases). V lost 4 bases, J lost 3 bases, and 16 bases lay in between. Germline values: CDR1 MNHEY, CDR2 SVGEGT. The CDR3 sequence is 15 residues long. As DNA, the CDR3 is TGTGCCAGCAGTTTGTCGGAGGGAGTGGGCTACGAGCAGTACTTC. Translation gives CASSLSEGVGYEQYF.

This clone has only one observation. The chain has TRBV7-9 and TRBJ1-5; perhaps TRBD1 as D (6 bases). The V end was cut by 1 base, the J end by 7 bases, with 14 bases between. Germline V gene data show CDR1 as SEHNR and CDR2 as FQNEAQ (reference sequence). This CDR3 has 15 residues. Written as DNA, the CDR3 is TGTGCCAGCAGCTTAGGGGTAGGGGGGGTGCAGCCCCAGCATTTT. Translation: CASSLGVGGVQPQHF.

This clone appeared once. The V and J genes are TRBV9 and TRBJ2-1; TRBD2 matches at 11 bases. Germline values: CDR1 SGDLS, CDR2 YYNGEE. The CDR3 runs 16 residues. V dropped 0 bases and J dropped 2; count of bases not matched to a gene: 1. The CDR3 DNA reads TGTGCCAGCAGCGTAGCGACTAGCGGGGCCTACAATGAGCAGTTCTTC. Translated, it gives CASSVATSGAYNEQFF.

The chain combines TRBV30 with TRBJ1-2, with D maybe TRBD1 (5 bases). The CDR3 sequence is 12 residues long. Germline-derived CDR1 and CDR2 are GTSNPN and SVGIG (reference sequence). V shed 7 bases and J shed 7 bases, with 16 bases lying between them. CDR3 DNA: TGTGCCTATACGGACGGGGGAGGTGGCTACACCTTC. Translated, it gives CAYTDGGGGYTF.

This clone was detected only a few times. The chain links TRBV2 to TRBJ1-5; D may be TRBD1 (5 bases). The CDR3 covers 14 residues. V was trimmed by 6 bases and J by 5 bases, leaving 14 bases between them. The germline V gene has CDR1 SNHLY and CDR2 FYNNEI. The CDR3 coding sequence is TGTGCCAGCAGACCCGCCGGGGCTTATCAGCCCCAGCATTTT. Amino acids: CASRPAGAYQPQHF.

The chain couples TRBV19 to TRBJ2-1; 7 nucleotides align to TRBD1. With 4 bases clipped from V and 4 bases from J, the junction kept 7 bases outside the gene matches. The CDR3 has 15 residues. CDR1 and CDR2 from the germline V gene are LNHDA and SQIVND (reference sequence). The CDR3 DNA reads TGTGCCAGTAGTACCGGACAGGACCTTTACAATGAGCAGTTCTTC. Its translation: CASSTGQDLYNEQFF.

This chain's CDR3 is CASTRPPGNTIYF. The CDR3 DNA is TGTGCCAGCACCAGACCGCCGGGAAACACCATATATTTT. The V and J genes are TRBV9 and TRBJ1-3; no clear D gene. CDR1 and CDR2 from the germline V gene are SGDLS and YYNGEE. This CDR3 has 13 amino acids. Trimming removed 6 bases from V and 4 bases from J, with 11 bases in between.

Only one count was recorded for this clone. The chain joins TRBV5-1 to TRBJ2-7, with D tentatively TRBD1 (6 bases). Trimming removed 0 bases from V and 3 bases from J, with 10 bases in between. The CDR3 spans 14 residues. Germline V lookup: CDR1 SGHRS, CDR2 YFSETQ. DNA of the CDR3: TGCGCCAGCAGCTTGGGGGACACCCGCTACGAGCAGTACTTC. Amino acid sequence: CASSLGDTRYEQYF.

This clone is a singleton in its sample. This rearrangement joins TRBV7-2 to TRBJ1-2; maybe TRBD1 (6 bases). Deletions cut 2 bases from V and 4 bases from J, with 11 bases between. This CDR3 spans 14 amino acids. Looked up from germline, CDR1 is SGHTA and CDR2 is FQGNSA. Written as DNA, the CDR3 is TGTGCCAGCAGCTTAATGACAGGCTCCTATGGCTACACCTTC. It is translated as CASSLMTGSYGYTF.

The chain carries TRBV7-2 and TRBJ2-1; 9 bases map to TRBD2. CDR1 SGHTA and CDR2 FQGNSA come from the germline V gene. The J segment lost 6 bases and the V segment lost 5 bases, leaving 8 bases of the junction unmatched. There are 15 residues in the CDR3. This CDR3 is CASSPRTSALNEQFF. The CDR3 DNA reads TGTGCCAGCAGCCCCCGGACTAGCGCCCTCAATGAGCAGTTCTTC.

This chain uses TRBV19 with TRBJ1-2; D possibly corresponds to TRBD1 (6 bases). CDR3 length equals 15 residues. CDR1 and CDR2 from the germline V gene are LNHDA and SQIVND (reference sequence). The CDR3 loop reads CAVGLRGAATYGYTF. CDR3 DNA: TGTGCAGTAGGTCTAAGGGGGGCCGCGACCTATGGCTACACCTTC.

The chain is built from TRBV19 and TRBJ2-3; D call uncertain. CDR1 LNHDA and CDR2 SQIVND come from the germline V gene (reference sequence). Trimming took 6 bases from V and 8 from J, leaving 15 bases between them. There are 13 residues in the CDR3. The CDR3: CASSKASQATQYF. The CDR3 bases are TGTGCCAGTAGCAAAGCTTCGCAGGCTACGCAGTATTTT.

The gene calls are TRBV28 and TRBJ2-7, with TRBD1 as a possible D gene (5 bases). The V gene's germline CDR1 is MDHEN and CDR2 SYDVKM. The CDR3 totals 16 residues. V lost 5 bases and J lost 0, with 17 bases in between. CDR3 residues: CASSETSYRLSYEQYF. For the CDR3, the DNA is TGTGCCAGCAGTGAAACCTCTTACAGGCTCTCCTACGAGCAGTACTTC.

This chain joins TRBV25-1 and TRBJ2-2, with 12 bases that match TRBD2. CDR1 and CDR2 (germline): MGHDK, SYGVNS. The V gene end was trimmed by 3 bases and the J gene end by 4 bases; junction bases not matched to a gene: 3. This CDR3 contains 16 residues. The CDR3 reads CASSDPTSGGTGELFF. The CDR3 bases are TGTGCCAGCAGTGACCCGACTAGCGGGGGCACCGGGGAGCTGTTTTTT.

The rearrangement uses TRBV7-3 and TRBJ2-1; D is possibly TRBD2 (6 bases). The CDR3 is 16 residues long. Germline CDR1 is SGHTA and CDR2 is FQGTGA. The germline V and J ends were trimmed by 5 bases and 1 base, with 15 bases remaining between them. The CDR3 here is CASSPHGGPSYNEQFF. Here the CDR3 DNA reads TGTGCCAGCAGCCCCCACGGGGGACCGTCCTACAATGAGCAGTTCTTC.

The chain employs TRBV6-2 or TRBV6-3 and TRBJ2-5, with D perhaps matching TRBD1 or TRBD2 (6 bases each). The CDR3 totals 15 residues. Germline loops: CDR1 MNHEY, CDR2 SVGEGT. V lost 0 bases, J lost 1 base, and 9 bases lay in between. In DNA form, the CDR3 reads TGTGCCAGCAGTTACTCGGGGGGCAGCCAAGAGACCCAGTACTTC. Amino acids: CASSYSGGSQETQYF.